The rows below give T cell receptor beta chains drawn from one sample of a study of T cell changes during pregnancy in multiple sclerosis. Using immunoSEQ multiplex PCR, the repertoire was profiled, and TCRdb retains in-frame clones only, with some absent. The sample lists tens of thousands of clones, 94% seen once, with roughly 5% in the top ten. The source was CD8+ T cells from peripheral blood mononuclear cells, collected before pregnancy. The receptors here all came from a female donor with multiple sclerosis, enrolled in a pregnancy study. Both conserved end residues are part of each CDR3. Each record gives: J gene, V gene, D gene, CDR3 DNA, CDR3 protein. The D gene is left open where the match is weak.

TRBJ1-3 | TRBV5-1 | TRBD1 | TGCGCCAGCAGCAAAGGACAGGGTCTTACTGGAAACACCATATATTTT | CASSKGQGLTGNTIYF
TRBJ2-1 | TRBV7-9 | TRBD2 | TGTGCCAGCAGCCCCAGCGGGAGCCCTTACAATGAGCAGTTCTTC | CASSPSGSPYNEQFF
TRBJ1-4 | TRBV30 | . | TGTGCCTGGAGTGGGGGTGTCAGGGTGGATGAAAAACTGTTTTTT | CAWSGGVRVDEKLFF
TRBJ2-6 | TRBV19 | TRBD1 | TGTGCCAGTAGTACCGAGGACAGGGGGGCTTCTGGGGCCAACGTCCTGACTTTC | CASSTEDRGASGANVLTF
TRBJ1-3 | TRBV18 | . | TGTGCCAGCTCACTGCCAGGGTCCTCTGGAAACACCATATATTTT | CASSLPGSSGNTIYF
TRBJ1-2 | TRBV5-1 | TRBD1 | TGCGCCAGCAGCTTGGTGACAGGGGGCGATTCTAACTATGGCTACACCTTC | CASSLVTGGDSNYGYTF
TRBJ1-1 | TRBV9 | TRBD1 | TGTGCCAGCAGTACAGGGGGGTACACTGAAGCTTTCTTT | CASSTGGYTEAFF
TRBJ1-5 | TRBV30 | . | TGTGCCTGGAGTCCAGGGGTGCCTCAGCCCCAGCATTTT | CAWSPGVPQPQHF
TRBJ2-2 | TRBV5-1 | . | TGCGCCAGCAGCTTGTTCGGGAACACCGGGGAGCTGTTTTTT | CASSLFGNTGELFF
TRBJ2-5 | TRBV7-9 | . | TGTGCCATCGACATCAGGGGTAGCGAGACCCAGTACTTC | CAIDIRGSETQYF
TRBJ2-7 | TRBV7-7 | TRBD2 | TGTGCCAGCAGCGTTGGTAGCGGGAGCTACGAGCAGTACTTC | CASSVGSGSYEQYF
TRBJ2-5 | TRBV5-1 | TRBD1 | TGCGCCAGCAGCACGTGGACAGGGACGGAGACCCAGTACTTC | CASSTWTGTETQYF
TRBJ2-1 | TRBV5-4 | . | TGTGCCAGCAGCTTGGCAACAGATTACTACAATGAGCAGTTCTTC | CASSLATDYYNEQFF